One and the same sample provided the 3 T cell receptor beta chains below, sequenced in a study of long-term antiretroviral therapy in people with HIV. immunoSEQ v3.0 was run at survey level. Data came from immunoSEQ multiplex PCR; TCRdb stores just in-frame clones and leaves some out. The sample has 30,000 to 45,000 clones, 80% seen once. The specimen comprised unsorted PBMCs, sampled 3.4 years after starting antiretroviral therapy. All receptors come from a man younger than 45 with HIV.

The chain couples TRBV5-4 to TRBJ2-7; 8 bases match TRBD2. From germline, CDR1 is SGHNT and CDR2 YYREEE (reference sequence). The CDR3 length is 15 residues. V shed 3 bases and J 3 bases; nucleotides not matched to a gene: 8. This CDR3 reads CASSSKREFYYEQYF. CDR3 in DNA: TGTGCCAGCAGCTCAAAGCGGGAGTTTTACTACGAGCAGTACTTC.

This rearrangement joins TRBV5-5 to TRBJ2-7, with TRBD2 as a possible D gene (5 bases). The CDR3 runs 15 residues. The germline gives CDR1 SGHKS, CDR2 YYEKEE (reference sequence). V was shortened by 4 bases and J by 4 bases, with 18 bases between the two germline ends. CDR3 DNA sequence: TGTGCCAGCAGCCAGGCAGCTAGCAGCCCGTACGAGCAGTACTTC. It yields the protein CASSQAASSPYEQYF.

This chain joins TRBV4-1 and TRBJ2-7; D ambiguous. The germline V gene encodes CDR1 MGHRA and CDR2 YSYEKL. Trimming stripped 3 bases from V and 0 bases from J, with 9 bases between. The CDR3 totals 14 residues. CDR3 coding DNA: TGCGCCAGCAGCCACCCAGGAAGCTCCTACGAGCAGTACTTC. Protein: CASSHPGSSYEQYF.